One sample yielded the 22 T cell receptor beta chains listed below, sequenced in a study of T cells after yellow fever vaccination. From the 5' RACE reads, TCRdb called clonotypes with MiXCR, one entry per CDR3 protein. Of some 150,000 distinct CDR3 sequences listed, 6.6% are singletons. The sequenced sample was CD4+ T cells sorted from PBMCs, obtained 10 days after the yellow fever booster vaccination. These receptors were taken from a man aged 25 to 40 who received the YFV17D yellow fever vaccine.

The table lists this clonotype with many counts. The V gene is TRBV29-1, the J gene TRBJ2-1; tentatively, D is TRBD1 (5 bases). CDR1 SQVTM and CDR2 ANQGSEA come from the germline V gene. This CDR3 is built from 16 residues. The V end was cut by 4 bases, the J end by 7 bases, with 23 bases between. CDR3 in amino acids: CSVVDSPLQGQNEQFF. DNA for the CDR3: TGCAGCGTTGTAGACTCCCCACTCCAGGGCCAGAATGAGCAGTTCTTC.

This clonotype was seen ten or more times. The chain couples TRBV7-8 to TRBJ2-1; D call uncertain. V lost 5 bases and J lost 10, with 9 bases in between. Germline V lookup: CDR1 SGHVS, CDR2 FQNEAQ. The CDR3 consists of 11 residues. The CDR3 here is CASSDTREQFF. The CDR3 nucleotides read TGTGCCAGCAGCGATACGAGAGAGCAGTTCTTC.

At least ten counts were recorded for this clonotype. The chain employs TRBV5-5 and TRBJ2-7, with D hard to call. V was trimmed by 2 bases and J by 6 bases, leaving 12 bases between them. In germline, CDR1 is SGHKS, CDR2 YYEKEE (reference sequence). CDR3 size: 13 residues. The CDR3 region is CASSFTDAGEQYF. DNA for the CDR3: TGTGCCAGCAGCTTCACAGATGCCGGCGAGCAGTACTTC.

V gene TRBV19 combines with J gene TRBJ1-2, with a possible D match to TRBD1 (6 bases). Germline V lookup: CDR1 LNHDA, CDR2 SQIVND (reference sequence). The length of the CDR3 is 14 residues. V shed 3 bases and J shed 8 bases, with 16 bases lying between them. The CDR3 nucleotides read TGTGCCAGTAGTATCGAACGACAGGCTCCAGGCTACACCTTC. This encodes CASSIERQAPGYTF.

In its sample, this clonotype was seen a few times. CDR3 sequence: CASSLEGAGNEQFF. In DNA form, the CDR3 reads TGTGCCAGCAGCTTAGAGGGAGCCGGTAATGAGCAGTTCTTC. The chain joins TRBV7-7 to TRBJ2-1; D may be TRBD2 (5 bases). Between the trimmed V and J ends, which lost 1 base and 7 bases, there was a span of 11 bases. The CDR3 runs to 14 residues. Germline V gene sequence: CDR1 SSHAT, CDR2 FNYEAQ (reference sequence).

This clonotype has at least ten counts. J is TRBJ2-7 and V is TRBV6-1; D is perhaps TRBD2 (6 bases). The CDR3 contains 13 residues. V shed 4 bases and J shed 1 base, with 8 bases lying between them. Germline V gene data show CDR1 as MNHNS and CDR2 as SASEGT. CDR3 DNA sequence: TGTGCCAGCAGTGGGACTATGTCCTACGAGCAGTACTTC. This sequence encodes CASSGTMSYEQYF.

This clonotype was seen ten or more times. V usage is TRBV9 and J usage is TRBJ2-5, with a weak D call TRBD2 (6 bases). Germline lookup yields CDR1 SGDLS and CDR2 YYNGEE. This CDR3 is 15 amino acids long. The V end lost 0 bases, the J end lost 4 bases, and 13 bases lay between the germline ends. As DNA, the CDR3 is TGTGCCAGCAGCGTAGGGGTAGCGGAGGGAGAGACCCAGTACTTC. Its translation is CASSVGVAEGETQYF.

This clonotype appeared many times. The chain recombines TRBV28 with TRBJ1-4; no definite D call. V lost 8 bases to trimming and J lost 0 bases, with 7 bases between them. Per germline, CDR1 MDHEN and CDR2 SYDVKM. The CDR3 runs to 13 residues. CDR3 residues: CASQRTTNEKLFF. Written as DNA, the CDR3 is TGTGCCAGCCAACGAACAACTAATGAAAAACTGTTTTTT.

This clonotype came up a few times. The chain is built from TRBV3-1 and TRBJ1-1; D perhaps matches TRBD1 (5 bases). The germline CDR1 and CDR2 sequences are LGHDT and YNNKEL (reference sequence). V lost 3 bases, J lost 4 bases, and 15 bases lay in between. There are 15 residues in the CDR3. The CDR3 DNA is TGTGCCAGCAGCCACACACTCAGGGACGGCACTGAAGCTTTCTTT. Translating gives CASSHTLRDGTEAFF.

This clonotype has more than one count but fewer than ten. The CDR3 DNA reads TGTGCCAGCAGCTTAGAGTTGGATTCACCCCTCCACTTT. Its protein product is CASSLELDSPLHF. V usage is TRBV7-8 and J usage is TRBJ1-6, with unresolved D. The CDR3 is 13 residues long. Deletions cut 1 base from V and 8 bases from J, with 6 bases between. The germline V gene has CDR1 SGHVS and CDR2 FQNEAQ.

The chain recombines TRBV6-2 or TRBV6-3 with TRBJ2-7; 7 bases map to TRBD1. This CDR3 is 14 amino acids long. CDR1 and CDR2 (germline): MNHEY, SVGEGT. V lost 8 bases and J lost 2; bases outside the gene matches: 9. The CDR3 bases are TGTGCCAGCGTCCTAAGGGGGCCAGCCTACGAGCAGTACTTC. It encodes CASVLRGPAYEQYF.

In this sample, this clonotype turned up many times. J is TRBJ2-7 and V is TRBV10-3; D perhaps matches TRBD2 (6 bases). The ends were cut back, 4 bases at V and 2 bases at J, with 15 bases in the middle. Germline CDR1 and CDR2: ENHRY and SYGVKD. The CDR3 spans 15 residues. CDR3 sequence reads: CAISGGEAITYEQYF. The DNA of the CDR3 is TGTGCCATCAGTGGAGGGGAGGCTATTACCTACGAGCAGTACTTC.

This clonotype was detected ten times or more. The J gene is TRBJ1-5, the V gene TRBV7-2; D is uncertain. V shed 1 base and J shed 9 bases, with 19 bases lying between them. This CDR3 region has 16 residues. The V gene's germline CDR1 is SGHTA and CDR2 FQGNSA. The chain's CDR3 is CASSLDRTMGSGPQHF. The CDR3 DNA reads TGTGCCAGCAGCTTAGATCGGACCATGGGCTCGGGGCCCCAGCATTTT.

This clonotype was recorded at least ten times. The chain employs TRBV20-1 and TRBJ2-3, with D possibly TRBD2 on 5 matching bases. The ends were cut back, 1 base at V and 5 bases at J, with 13 bases in the middle. CDR3 size: 14 residues. CDR1 and CDR2 from the germline V gene are DFQATT and SNEGSKA (reference sequence). The CDR3 DNA reads as TGCAGTGCTAGAGGAAGCGGAGTGGGAGATACGCAGTATTTT. Translated, it gives CSARGSGVGDTQYF.

There are many counts of this clonotype. The chain couples TRBV7-2 to TRBJ2-5; no definite D call. The CDR3 contains 12 residues. The germline V and J ends were trimmed by 5 bases and 6 bases, with 10 bases remaining between them. The V gene's germline CDR1 is SGHTA and CDR2 FQGNSA. The CDR3 region has the DNA TGTGCCAGCAGCCCGAACCGGAAGACCCAGTACTTC. Amino acids: CASSPNRKTQYF.

The chain has TRBV7-8 and TRBJ2-2; D is uncertain. V shed 3 bases and J shed 1 base, with 12 bases lying between them. Germline V gene data show CDR1 as SGHVS and CDR2 as FQNEAQ. The CDR3 has 16 residues. CDR3 in DNA: TGTGCCAGCAGCTTCCCAGTCCTACGGAACACCGGGGAGCTGTTTTTT. It yields the protein CASSFPVLRNTGELFF.

This clonotype was picked up many times. The J gene is TRBJ2-7, the V gene TRBV7-8, with 8 nucleotides matching TRBD1. Germline loops: CDR1 SGHVS, CDR2 FQNEAQ. The V and J ends lost 1 base and 3 bases, in that order; junction bases with no gene match: 5. The CDR3 contains 15 residues. The CDR3 region has the DNA TGTGCCAGCAGCTTAGGCCGGACAGGGCGCTACGAGCAGTACTTC. Amino acids: CASSLGRTGRYEQYF. The full variable domain, completed using reference TRBV7-8 and TRBJ2-7, is GAGVSQSPRYKVAKRGQDVALRCDPISGHVSLFWYQQALGQGPEFLTYFQNEAQLDKSGLPSDRFFAERPEGSVSTLKIQRTQQEDSAVYLCASSLGRTGRYEQYFGPGTRLTVT.

This clonotype occurred many times. The chain employs TRBV6-6 and TRBJ1-2; 9 bases are shared with TRBD1. V was pared by 8 bases and J by 2 bases, with 0 bases of the junction left unmatched. This CDR3 comprises 12 residues. CDR1 is MNHNY, CDR2 SVGAGI, per germline (reference sequence). The CDR3 is CASGQGNYGYTF. In DNA form, the CDR3 reads TGTGCCAGCGGACAGGGGAACTATGGCTACACCTTC.

Many counts were recorded for this clonotype. The chain combines TRBV29-1 with TRBJ2-1; 7 bases are a match to TRBD2. Trimming removed 7 bases from V and 4 bases from J; junction bases left unmatched: 25. The CDR3 is 19 amino acids. Germline V gene sequence: CDR1 SQVTM, CDR2 ANQGSEA. CDR3 loop: CSAKRGASGTRSVYNEQFF. DNA of the CDR3: TGCAGCGCCAAAAGAGGGGCTAGCGGTACCCGCTCCGTTTACAATGAGCAGTTCTTC.

This clonotype came up a few times. This chain joins TRBV24-1 and TRBJ2-7; TRBD2 matches at 12 bases. J was trimmed by 2 bases and V by 6 bases; bases with no gene match: 1. This CDR3 is 14 amino acids long. Germline-derived CDR1 and CDR2 are KGHDR and SFDVKD. CDR3 protein: CATSPSGRAYEQYF. Here the CDR3 DNA reads TGTGCCACCAGTCCTAGCGGGAGGGCCTACGAGCAGTACTTC.

A note on this clonotype: A read error is possible here, since a much larger clone lies one base away. The gene calls are TRBV20-1 and TRBJ2-7; 8 bases fit TRBD2. This CDR3 is 16 amino acids long. Germline lookup yields CDR1 DFQATT and CDR2 SNEGSKA (reference sequence). The J segment lost 2 bases and the V segment lost 1 base, leaving 10 bases of the junction unmatched. CDR3 sequence reads: CSARGIKRENTYEQYF. In nucleotides, the CDR3 is TGCAGTGCTAGAGGAATCAAGCGGGAGAACACCTACGAGCAGTACTTC.

This clonotype occurred many times. The V and J genes are TRBV18 and TRBJ2-7; TRBD1 is a possible D gene (6 bases). The CDR3 spans 14 residues. The germline CDR1 and CDR2 sequences are KGHSH and LQKENI. V lost 0 bases and J lost 3, with 9 bases in between. CDR3 DNA sequence: TGTGCCAGCTCACCACCTGGACAGCACTACGAGCAGTACTTC. This codes for CASSPPGQHYEQYF.